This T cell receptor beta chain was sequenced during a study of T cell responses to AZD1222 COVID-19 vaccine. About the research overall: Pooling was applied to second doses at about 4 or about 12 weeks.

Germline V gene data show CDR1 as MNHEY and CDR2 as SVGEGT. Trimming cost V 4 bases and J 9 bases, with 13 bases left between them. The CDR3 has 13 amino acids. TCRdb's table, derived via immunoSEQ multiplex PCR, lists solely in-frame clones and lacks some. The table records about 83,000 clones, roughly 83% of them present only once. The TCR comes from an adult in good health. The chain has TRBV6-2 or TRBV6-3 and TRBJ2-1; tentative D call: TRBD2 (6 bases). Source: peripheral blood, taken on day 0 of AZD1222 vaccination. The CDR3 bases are TGTGCCAGCAGTTGGGGACCGCGGGGTGAGCAGTTCTTC. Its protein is CASSWGPRGEQFF.